This T cell receptor beta chain stems from a study of cytomegalovirus exposure and HLA in healthy donors. On the study more broadly: Counted in an early data release were about 86 million unique TCRs from HLA-typed donors.

Germline CDR1 reads SGHVS; CDR2 reads FNYEAQ. The V and J ends lost 4 bases and 13 bases, in that order; junction bases with no gene match: 10. This CDR3 has 13 residues. Primers for the PCR totalled 60 Vbeta and 13 Jbeta. Using immunoSEQ multiplex PCR, the repertoire was profiled, and TCRdb retains in-frame clones only, with some absent. This sample yields some 170,000 clones, of which roughly 80% are seen a single time; 7% belongs to the top ten. Only a few counts were recorded for this clone. This sequence originates from a woman in her thirties in good health and CMV-seropositive. The chain recombines TRBV7-6 with TRBJ1-5; TRBD1 matches at 7 bases. The sample consisted of PBMCs. CDR3 in DNA: TGTGCCAGCAGCTCTTCACGGGACAGTAAACAGCATTTT. It yields the protein CASSSSRDSKQHF.